These 23 T cell receptor beta chains were all obtained from the same sample, sequenced in a study of Graves' ophthalmopathy and Graves' hyperthyroidism. Researchers took RNA transcripts and amplified TCR beta CDR3 regions from them. First-round RT-PCR used HTBI primers; second-round multiplex PCR followed. TCRdb called the multiplex PCR reads again in MiXCR, with one record for every CDR3 protein. The sample holds approximately 700,000 distinct CDR3 sequences; about two fifths are singletons and the top ten take more than 2.5%. Sequencing input: peripheral blood. The receptors come from an adult man with Graves' ophthalmopathy.

In this sample, this clonotype turned up a few times. Relative to the germline gene, one junction end is altered; a read error may explain this. The CDR3 region is CASSVEGGSQPLHF. CDR3 DNA sequence: TGTGCCAGCAGCGTAGAAGGCGGTTCTCAACCGTTACACTTC. The V gene is TRBV9, the J gene TRBJ2-7; no definite D call. Germline-derived CDR1 and CDR2 are SGDLS and YYNGEE. The CDR3 loop spans 14 amino acids. Using reference TRBV9 and TRBJ2-7 for the parts outside the CDR3, the full variable domain is DSGVTQTPKHLITATGQRVTLRCSPRSGDLSVYWYQQSLDQGLQFLIQYYNGEERAKGNILERFSAQQFPDLHSELNLSSLELGDSALYFCASSVEGGSQPLHFGPGTRLTVT.

The chain recombines TRBV4-3 with TRBJ1-4; no clear D. Germline CDR1 is LGHNA and CDR2 is YSLEER. CDR3 size: 17 residues. V dropped 1 base and J dropped 5 bases, with 17 bases sitting between them. The chain's CDR3 is CASSQGRPLVKNEKLFF. The CDR3 DNA follows: TGCGCCAGCAGCCAAGGCAGGCCGCTTGTAAAGAATGAAAAACTGTTTTTT.

Note on this clonotype: The DNA is omitted, as the CDR3 cannot be located on it reliably, and the CDR3 follows TCRdb's listing. The V gene is TRBV7-9, the J gene TRBJ2-2. The germline CDR1 and CDR2 sequences are SEHNR and FQNEAQ (reference sequence). 12 amino acids form the CDR3, both terminal residues included. The CDR3: CASSLDSGSCFF.

The V call is TRBV2, the J call TRBJ1-1; 7 bases line up with TRBD1. With 11 bases clipped from V and 3 bases from J, the junction kept 9 bases outside the gene matches. Germline values: CDR1 SNHLY, CDR2 FYNNEI. This CDR3 region has 13 residues. As DNA, the CDR3 is TGTGCCTGGAGTAAAACAGGGGACACTGAAGCTTTCTTT. Encoded protein: CAWSKTGDTEAFF.

Comment on this clonotype: Since a much larger clone is just one base distant, this may be a read error. The rearrangement joins TRBV6-1 to TRBJ2-7; D gene ambiguous. V lost 5 bases, J lost 5 bases, and 19 bases lay in between. Germline V gives CDR1 MNHNS, CDR2 SASEGT. The CDR3 consists of 15 residues. The CDR3 DNA reads TGTGCCAGCAGTTACACGTTAGCAGGATCCGACGAGCAGTACTTC. Translation gives CASSYTLAGSDEQYF.

This clonotype appeared many times. The chain joins TRBV12-3 or TRBV12-4 to TRBJ2-7, with 14 bases aligning to TRBD2. Unmatched junction bases numbered 4, after V lost 3 bases and J lost 3 bases. This CDR3 has 16 residues. Here the CDR3 reads CASSLTSGGAIYEQYF. As DNA, the CDR3 is TGTGCCAGCAGTTTGACTAGCGGGGGGGCGATCTACGAGCAGTACTTC.

This clonotype occurred many times. The chain carries TRBV2 and TRBJ2-7; possible D gene TRBD1, 6 bases. CDR3 length: 15 residues. Germline lookup yields CDR1 SNHLY and CDR2 FYNNEI. The V end lost 7 bases, the J end lost 0 bases, and 16 bases lay between the germline ends. The chain's CDR3 is CASKPYGDTSYEQYF. The DNA of the CDR3 is TGTGCCAGCAAACCCTACGGGGACACCTCCTACGAGCAGTACTTC.

V gene TRBV2 combines with J gene TRBJ2-6, with 9 bases matching TRBD2. The CDR3 sequence is 15 residues long. The V gene's germline CDR1 is SNHLY and CDR2 FYNNEI. V trimming: 4 bases; J trimming: 4 bases; junction bases outside the gene matches: 2. This CDR3 is CASSGLAGGANVLTF. For the CDR3, the DNA is TGTGCCAGCAGTGGTCTAGCGGGGGGGGCCAACGTCCTGACTTTC. The whole variable domain, filled in from reference TRBV2 and TRBJ2-6, reads EPEVTQTPSHQVTQMGQEVILRCVPISNHLYFYWYRQILGQKVEFLVSFYNNEISEKSEIFDDQFSVERPDGSNFTLKIRSTKLEDSAMYFCASSGLAGGANVLTFGAGSRLTVL.

This clonotype has ten or more counts. The chain couples TRBV2 to TRBJ1-5; maybe TRBD1 (5 bases). CDR3 length equals 16 residues. Trimming took off 4 bases at V and 0 bases at J, with 13 bases between the two ends. CDR1 and CDR2 from the germline V gene are SNHLY and FYNNEI. The CDR3, as DNA: TGTGCCAGCAGTGTGGAAGGGGCTGCTAGCAATCAGCCCCAGCATTTT. This encodes CASSVEGAASNQPQHF.

The J gene is TRBJ1-2, the V gene TRBV9; 8 bases map to TRBD1. CDR3 length: 16 residues. Unmatched junction bases numbered 11, after V lost 3 bases and J lost 4 bases. From germline, CDR1 is SGDLS and CDR2 YYNGEE. CDR3 coding DNA: TGTGCCAGCAGCGCGAGAGAGGCAGGGGGCGTCTATGGCTACACCTTC. It codes for CASSAREAGGVYGYTF.

The V call is TRBV25-1, the J call TRBJ2-5, with no clear D. CDR1 and CDR2 (germline): MGHDK, SYGVNS. With 2 bases removed from V and 5 bases from J, the gap between germline ends came to 12 bases. CDR3 length: 14 amino acids. As DNA, the CDR3 is TGTGCCAGCAGTGAAACCTTCCACGGGGAGACCCAGTACTTC. Its protein is CASSETFHGETQYF.

This clonotype was observed once. This chain uses TRBV29-1 with TRBJ1-1, with a tentative D call TRBD1 (5 bases). The CDR3 has 9 amino acids. V gave up 4 bases and J gave up 9 bases, with 6 bases separating them. Germline CDR1 SQVTM, CDR2 ANQGSEA. As DNA, the CDR3 is TGCAGCGTTGGGGACCAAGCTTTCTTT. It encodes CSVGDQAFF. Full variable domain (remainder filled in from reference TRBV29-1 and TRBJ1-1): SAVISQKPSRDICQRGTSLTIQCQVDSQVTMMFWYRQQPGQSLTLIATANQGSEATYESGFVIDKFPISRPNLTFSTLTVSNMSPEDSSIYLCSVGDQAFFGQGTRLTVV.

The CDR3 coding sequence is TGCGCCAGCAGTGAGTCTAGAGGGGCAGGGGATTCACCCCTCCACTTT. Residues: CASSESRGAGDSPLHF. The chain links TRBV10-2 to TRBJ1-6, with D tentatively TRBD1 (6 bases). The germline CDR1 and CDR2 sequences are WSHSY and SAAADI. With 0 bases removed from V and 8 bases from J, the gap between germline ends came to 14 bases. This CDR3 spans 16 amino acids.

The chain couples TRBV10-2 to TRBJ2-7; D uncertain. The ends were cut back, 0 bases at V and 3 bases at J, with 6 bases in the middle. Germline V lookup: CDR1 WSHSY, CDR2 SAAADI. The CDR3 totals 13 residues. CDR3 protein: CASSESRDYEQYF. CDR3 DNA sequence: TGCGCCAGCAGTGAGTCTCGCGACTACGAGCAGTACTTC.

This chain joins TRBV12-3 or TRBV12-4 and TRBJ1-5, with TRBD1 matching 7 bases. There are 13 residues in the CDR3. The V segment lost 6 bases and the J segment 8 bases; nucleotides outside the gene matches: 7. The CDR3 DNA sequence: TGTGCCAGCAGGAGGGGGCGCATCGAGCCCCAGCATTTT. Protein product: CASRRGRIEPQHF.

This chain uses TRBV29-1 with TRBJ1-4, with D perhaps TRBD1 (6 bases). The CDR3 extends over 15 amino acids. V lost 0 bases and J 7 bases, leaving 15 bases between the germline ends. Germline V gene lookup returns CDR1 SQVTM and CDR2 ANQGSEA. This CDR3 reads CSVEDKRARGEKLFF. The CDR3 DNA reads TGCAGCGTTGAAGATAAAAGGGCCAGGGGTGAAAAACTGTTTTTT. Looking up the rest from reference TRBV29-1 and TRBJ1-4 gives the full variable domain: SAVISQKPSRDICQRGTSLTIQCQVDSQVTMMFWYRQQPGQSLTLIATANQGSEATYESGFVIDKFPISRPNLTFSTLTVSNMSPEDSSIYLCSVEDKRARGEKLFFGSGTQLSVL.

This chain connects TRBV5-1 to TRBJ2-1; TRBD1 or TRBD2 may be the D gene (7 bases each). Germline V gives CDR1 SGHRS, CDR2 YFSETQ. The CDR3 is made up of 14 amino acids. Trimming took off 4 bases at V and 7 bases at J, with 15 bases between the two ends. The CDR3 here is CASSPTGEGNEQFF. Here the CDR3 DNA reads TGCGCCAGCAGCCCTACAGGGGAGGGGAATGAGCAGTTCTTC.

The count of this clonotype is one. J is TRBJ1-5 and V is TRBV20-1; D not resolved. Trimming took off 3 bases at V and 4 bases at J, with 7 bases between the two ends. This CDR3 is built from 12 residues. CDR1 is DFQATT, CDR2 SNEGSKA, per germline (reference sequence). Here the CDR3 DNA reads TGCAGTGCTAGTCTGGGGAATCAGCCCCAGCATTTT. Translating it yields CSASLGNQPQHF.

The chain recombines TRBV6-5 with TRBJ2-6; TRBD1 is a possible D gene (5 bases). The CDR3 extends over 16 amino acids. Germline CDR1 MNHEY, CDR2 SVGAGI. V lost 8 bases and J lost 4, with 18 bases in between. The CDR3: CASGLPGRSGANVLTF. Here the CDR3 DNA reads TGTGCCAGCGGGCTGCCAGGGCGGTCCGGGGCCAACGTCCTGACTTTC.

The genes are TRBV10-3 and TRBJ1-5; 7 bases map to TRBD1. The CDR3 covers 13 residues. The V gene's germline CDR1 is ENHRY and CDR2 SYGVKD. V shed 11 bases and J 5 bases; nucleotides not matched to a gene: 9. CDR3 sequence: CASWAGGYQPQHF. The CDR3 bases are TGTGCCTCTTGGGCAGGGGGGTATCAGCCCCAGCATTTT.

There are many counts of this clonotype. The chain links TRBV6-1 to TRBJ1-5; D is undetermined. V was pared by 8 bases and J by 3 bases, with 8 bases between. The CDR3 has 12 residues. Germline V gene lookup returns CDR1 MNHNS and CDR2 SASEGT. CDR3 region: CASGRTNQPQHF. CDR3 nucleotide sequence: TGTGCCAGCGGTCGTACCAATCAGCCCCAGCATTTT.

On this clonotype: This CDR3 is missing its conserved last phenylalanine or tryptophan, likely due to a read error. Because the CDR3's place on the DNA is in doubt, the DNA is left out and the CDR3 is given as listed by TCRdb. The chain joins TRBV19 to TRBJ1-1; the D call TRBD1 from the table was never checked on the DNA. Inclusive of both ends, the CDR3 amounts to 9 amino acids. Germline-derived CDR1 and CDR2 are LNHDA and SQIVND (reference sequence). CDR3 sequence: CASSIGDRG.

The V and J genes are TRBV20-1 and TRBJ1-1, with 7 bases lining up with TRBD1. The CDR3 is 11 residues long. Germline CDR1 is DFQATT and CDR2 is SNEGSKA (reference sequence). The V gene end was trimmed by 6 bases and the J gene end by 14 bases; junction bases not matched to a gene: 12. CDR3 in amino acids: CSALLRQGSFF. The CDR3 bases are TGCAGTGCCCTACTCCGACAGGGAAGCTTCTTT.